This T cell receptor (beta chain) was identified in a study of beta chain features in type 1 diabetes. About this clone: Antigen specificity is unknown.

Of the isolated RNA, all was reverse transcribed, and so the sequenced material was expressed TCRB transcripts. Profiling relied on immunoSEQ multiplex PCR, and the TCRdb table lists in-frame clones only, not all of them. The table shows hundreds of thousands of clones, with roughly 8% occurring only once. Overall study findings and caveats: Individuals with type 1 diabetes displayed fewer insertions and more deletions at VDJ junctions.

From germline, CDR1 is SQVTM and CDR2 ANQGSEA. Trimming pared 4 bases from V and 2 bases from J, leaving 12 bases between. The CDR3 sequence is 13 residues long. The sequence was collected from a woman in her late teens or twenties in good health. Sequencing was performed on central memory CD4+ T cells from blood. The chain recombines TRBV29-1 with TRBJ2-7, with a possible D match to TRBD1 (6 bases). The CDR3 protein is CSVVRGRAYEQYF. DNA for the CDR3: TGCAGCGTTGTCAGGGGCAGAGCCTACGAGCAGTACTTC.